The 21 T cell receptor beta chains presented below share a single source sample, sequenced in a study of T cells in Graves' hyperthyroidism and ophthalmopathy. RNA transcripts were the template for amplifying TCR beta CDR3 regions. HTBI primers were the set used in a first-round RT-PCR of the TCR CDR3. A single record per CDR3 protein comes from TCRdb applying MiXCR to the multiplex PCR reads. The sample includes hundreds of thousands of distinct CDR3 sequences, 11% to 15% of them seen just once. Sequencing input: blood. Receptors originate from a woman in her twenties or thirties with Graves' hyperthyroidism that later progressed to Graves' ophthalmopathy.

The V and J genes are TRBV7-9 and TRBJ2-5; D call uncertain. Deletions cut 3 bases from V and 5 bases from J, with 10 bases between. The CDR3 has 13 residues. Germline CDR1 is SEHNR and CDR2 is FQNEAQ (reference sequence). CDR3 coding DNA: TGTGCCAGCAGCTTGGAGATCCTCGAGACCCAGTACTTC. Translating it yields CASSLEILETQYF.

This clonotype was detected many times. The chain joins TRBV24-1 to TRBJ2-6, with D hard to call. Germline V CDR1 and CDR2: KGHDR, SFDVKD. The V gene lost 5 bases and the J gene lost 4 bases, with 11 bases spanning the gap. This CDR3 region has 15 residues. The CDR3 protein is CATSGTDTGANVLTF. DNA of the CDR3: TGTGCCACCAGTGGCACGGATACCGGGGCCAACGTCCTGACTTTC.

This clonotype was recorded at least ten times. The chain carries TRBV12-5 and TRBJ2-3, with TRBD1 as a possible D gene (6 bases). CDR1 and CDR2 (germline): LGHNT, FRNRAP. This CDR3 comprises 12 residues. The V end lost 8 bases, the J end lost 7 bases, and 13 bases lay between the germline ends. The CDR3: CASLGAEYTQYF. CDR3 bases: TGTGCTAGTCTGGGGGCGGAGTATACGCAGTATTTT.

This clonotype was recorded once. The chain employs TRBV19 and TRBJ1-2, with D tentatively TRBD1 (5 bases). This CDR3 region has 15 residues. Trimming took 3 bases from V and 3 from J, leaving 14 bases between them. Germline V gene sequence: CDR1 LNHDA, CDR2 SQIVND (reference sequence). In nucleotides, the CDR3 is TGTGCCAGTAGTATCAGGGACGGTAGCGACTATGGCTACACCTTC. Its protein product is CASSIRDGSDYGYTF.

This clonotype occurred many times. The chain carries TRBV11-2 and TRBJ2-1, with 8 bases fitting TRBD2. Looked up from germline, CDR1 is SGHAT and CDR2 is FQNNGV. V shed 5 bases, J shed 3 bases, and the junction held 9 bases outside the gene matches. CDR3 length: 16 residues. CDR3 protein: CASSPIGLAGYNEQFF. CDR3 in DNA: TGTGCCAGCAGCCCCATTGGGCTAGCGGGCTACAATGAGCAGTTCTTC.

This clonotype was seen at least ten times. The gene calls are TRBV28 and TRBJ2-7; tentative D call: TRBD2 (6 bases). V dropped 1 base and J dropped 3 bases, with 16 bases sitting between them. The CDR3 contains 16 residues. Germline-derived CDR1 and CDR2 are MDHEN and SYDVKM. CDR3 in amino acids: CASSLSVSRGNYEQYF. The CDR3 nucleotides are TGTGCCAGCAGTTTATCGGTGTCCCGGGGGAACTACGAGCAGTACTTC.

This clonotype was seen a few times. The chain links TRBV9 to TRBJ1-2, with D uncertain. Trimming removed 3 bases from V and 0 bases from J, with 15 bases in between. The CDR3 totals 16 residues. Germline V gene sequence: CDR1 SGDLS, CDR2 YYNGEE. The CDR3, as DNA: TGTGCCAGCAGCGCCCCTACAGAAGATCCTAACTATGGCTACACCTTC. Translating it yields CASSAPTEDPNYGYTF.

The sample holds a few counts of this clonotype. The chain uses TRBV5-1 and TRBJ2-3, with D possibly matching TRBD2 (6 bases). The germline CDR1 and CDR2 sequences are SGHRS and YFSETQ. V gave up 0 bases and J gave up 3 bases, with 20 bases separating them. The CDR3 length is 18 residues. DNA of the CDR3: TGCGCCAGCAGCTTGGTTTTAGGAACAGGTGGAGGGACAGATACGCAGTATTTT. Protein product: CASSLVLGTGGGTDTQYF.

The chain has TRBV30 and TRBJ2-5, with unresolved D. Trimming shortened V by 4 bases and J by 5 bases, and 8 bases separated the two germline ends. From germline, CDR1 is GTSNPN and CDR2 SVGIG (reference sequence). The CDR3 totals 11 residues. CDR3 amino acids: CAWNGVETQYF. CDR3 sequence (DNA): TGTGCCTGGAATGGGGTTGAGACCCAGTACTTC.

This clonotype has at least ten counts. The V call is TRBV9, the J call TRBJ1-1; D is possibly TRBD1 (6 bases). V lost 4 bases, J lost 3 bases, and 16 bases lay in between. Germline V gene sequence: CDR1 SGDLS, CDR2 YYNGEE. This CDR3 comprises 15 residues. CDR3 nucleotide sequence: TGTGCCAGCAGCCCCCGGGACATTTTCTACACTGAAGCTTTCTTT. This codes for CASSPRDIFYTEAFF.

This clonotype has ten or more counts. In DNA form, the CDR3 reads TGCAGTGCTACCCAGGGGGAAGGGGTGAATGAAAAACTGTTTTTT. It is translated as CSATQGEGVNEKLFF. The chain links TRBV20-1 to TRBJ1-4; 7 bases line up with TRBD1. This CDR3 has 15 amino acids. Germline V gene sequence: CDR1 DFQATT, CDR2 SNEGSKA (reference sequence). The ends lost 4 bases at V and 5 bases at J; junction bases unmatched: 10.

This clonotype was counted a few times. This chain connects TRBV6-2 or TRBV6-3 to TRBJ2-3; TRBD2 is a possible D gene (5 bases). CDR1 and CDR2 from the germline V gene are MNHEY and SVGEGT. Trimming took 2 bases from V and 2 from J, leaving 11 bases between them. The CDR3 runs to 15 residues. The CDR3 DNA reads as TGTGCCAGCAGTTACGATACGGGGAACACAGATACGCAGTATTTT. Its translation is CASSYDTGNTDTQYF.

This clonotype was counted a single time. In DNA form, the CDR3 reads TGTGCCAGCAGCTTTGAGCGGATGGGTTCACCCCTCCACTTT. This codes for CASSFERMGSPLHF. The rearrangement links TRBV7-3 to TRBJ1-6, with D hard to call. Germline V lookup: CDR1 SGHTA, CDR2 FQGTGA. V was shortened by 3 bases and J by 9 bases, with 12 bases between the two germline ends. This CDR3 has 14 amino acids.

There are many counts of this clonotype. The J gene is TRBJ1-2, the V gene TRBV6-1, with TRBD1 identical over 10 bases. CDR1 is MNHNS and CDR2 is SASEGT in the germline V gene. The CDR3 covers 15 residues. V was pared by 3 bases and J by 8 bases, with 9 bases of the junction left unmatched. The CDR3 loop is CASSDRDRGIGGYTF. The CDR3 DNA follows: TGTGCCAGCAGTGACCGGGACAGGGGAATAGGCGGCTACACCTTC.

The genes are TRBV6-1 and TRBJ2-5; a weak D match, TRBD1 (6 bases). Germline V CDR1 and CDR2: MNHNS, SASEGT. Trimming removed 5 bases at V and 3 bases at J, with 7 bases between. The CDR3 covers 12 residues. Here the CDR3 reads CASSHREETQYF. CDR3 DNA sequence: TGTGCCAGCAGTCACAGGGAAGAGACCCAGTACTTC.

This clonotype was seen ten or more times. Written as DNA, the CDR3 is TGTGCCAGCCAACCCCGGGACGGTAATTCACCCCTCCACTTT. Residues: CASQPRDGNSPLHF. The gene calls are TRBV6-1 and TRBJ1-6, with D tentatively TRBD1 (5 bases). The CDR3 loop spans 14 amino acids. Germline V CDR1 and CDR2: MNHNS, SASEGT. Trimming left V 8 bases short and J 6 bases short, with 14 bases between.

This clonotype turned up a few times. In DNA form, the CDR3 reads TGCGCCAGCAGCCAACAGACAGGGGGGAACGAAAAACTGTTTTTT. It yields the protein CASSQQTGGNEKLFF. The chain has TRBV4-3 and TRBJ1-4, with 9 nucleotides matching TRBD1. CDR3 length: 15 amino acids. V dropped 2 bases and J dropped 8; count of bases not matched to a gene: 6. Germline V gene lookup returns CDR1 LGHNA and CDR2 YSLEER.

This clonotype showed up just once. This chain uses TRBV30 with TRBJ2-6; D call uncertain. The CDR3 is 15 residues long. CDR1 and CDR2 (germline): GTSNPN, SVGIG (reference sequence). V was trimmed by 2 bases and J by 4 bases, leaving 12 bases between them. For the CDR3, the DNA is TGTGCCTGGAGTTCCGGCTTGGGGGGGGCCAACGTCCTGACTTTC. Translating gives CAWSSGLGGANVLTF.

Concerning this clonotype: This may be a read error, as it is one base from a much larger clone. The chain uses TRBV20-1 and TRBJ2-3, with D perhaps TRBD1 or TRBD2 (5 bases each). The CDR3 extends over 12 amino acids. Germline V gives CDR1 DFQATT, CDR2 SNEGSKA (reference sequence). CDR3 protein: CSAGDATGTQYF. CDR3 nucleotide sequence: TGCAGTGCAGGGGACGCCACAGGTACGCAGTATTTT.

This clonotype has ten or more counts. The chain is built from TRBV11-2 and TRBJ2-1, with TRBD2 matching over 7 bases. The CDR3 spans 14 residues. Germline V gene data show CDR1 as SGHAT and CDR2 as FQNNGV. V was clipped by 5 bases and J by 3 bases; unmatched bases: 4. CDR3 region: CASSRLAVYNEQFF. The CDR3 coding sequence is TGTGCCAGCAGCCGACTAGCCGTCTACAATGAGCAGTTCTTC.

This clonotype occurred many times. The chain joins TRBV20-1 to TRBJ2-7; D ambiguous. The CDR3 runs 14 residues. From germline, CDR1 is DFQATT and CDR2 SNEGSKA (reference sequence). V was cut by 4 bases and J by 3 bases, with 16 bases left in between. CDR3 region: CSAIVGDLVYEQYF. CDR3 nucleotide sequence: TGCAGTGCTATCGTTGGGGATCTTGTCTACGAGCAGTACTTC.